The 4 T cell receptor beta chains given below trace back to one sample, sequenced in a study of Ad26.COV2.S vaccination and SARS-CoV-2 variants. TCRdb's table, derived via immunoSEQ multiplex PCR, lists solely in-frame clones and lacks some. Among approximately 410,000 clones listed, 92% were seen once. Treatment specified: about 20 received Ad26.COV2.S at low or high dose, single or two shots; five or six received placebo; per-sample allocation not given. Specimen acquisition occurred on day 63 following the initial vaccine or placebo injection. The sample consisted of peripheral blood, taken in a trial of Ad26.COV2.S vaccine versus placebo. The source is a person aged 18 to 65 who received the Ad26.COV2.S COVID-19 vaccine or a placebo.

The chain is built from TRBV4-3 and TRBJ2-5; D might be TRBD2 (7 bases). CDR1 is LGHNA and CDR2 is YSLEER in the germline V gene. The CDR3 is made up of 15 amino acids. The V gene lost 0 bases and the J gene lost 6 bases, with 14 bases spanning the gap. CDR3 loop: CASSQDWGGRQTQYF. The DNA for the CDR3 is TGCGCCAGCAGCCAAGATTGGGGGGGCCGGCAGACCCAGTACTTC.

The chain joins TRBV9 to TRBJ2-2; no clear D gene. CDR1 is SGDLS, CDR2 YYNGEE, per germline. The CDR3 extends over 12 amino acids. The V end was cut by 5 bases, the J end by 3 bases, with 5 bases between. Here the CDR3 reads CASRADTGELFF. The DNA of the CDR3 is TGTGCCAGCAGGGCGGACACCGGGGAGCTGTTTTTT.

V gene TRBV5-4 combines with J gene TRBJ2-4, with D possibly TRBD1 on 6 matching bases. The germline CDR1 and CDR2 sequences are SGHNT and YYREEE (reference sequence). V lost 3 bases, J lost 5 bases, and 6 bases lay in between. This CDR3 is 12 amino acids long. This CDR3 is CASSWGQNIQYF. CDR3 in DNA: TGTGCCAGCAGCTGGGGGCAAAACATTCAGTACTTC.

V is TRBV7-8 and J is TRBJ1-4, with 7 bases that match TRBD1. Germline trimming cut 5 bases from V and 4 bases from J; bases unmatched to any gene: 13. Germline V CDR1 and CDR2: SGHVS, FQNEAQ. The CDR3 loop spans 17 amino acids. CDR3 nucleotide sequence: TGTGCCAGCAGCCCGCACCCGAGACAGGGTCATAATGAAAAACTGTTTTTT. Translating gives CASSPHPRQGHNEKLFF.